A selection of T cell receptor beta chains follows, all from one sample in a study of PD-1 blockade in classical Hodgkin lymphoma. Generated by immunoSEQ multiplex PCR, the TCRdb table keeps only in-frame clones and is missing some. The data show tens of thousands of clones, with 78% seen just once and about 9.4% held by the top ten. Sequenced material: peripheral blood mononuclear cells (PBMCs), taken before the fourth cycle of nivolumab. Receptors originate from a human donor with classical Hodgkin lymphoma. CDR3s include the opening cysteine and the closing phenylalanine or tryptophan. Each record gives: D gene, CDR3 length, J gene, clone size, V gene, CDR3 protein, CDR3 DNA. D genes are given only for firm matches. A clone size is listed for some rows: how often the clone was seen (once, few, many), or a class if it is expanded.

>NA|13|TRBJ1-1|few|TRBV2
CASGGHMNTEAFF
TGTGCCAGCGGGGGACATATGAACACTGAAGCTTTCTTT
>TRBD2|14|TRBJ2-3|NA|TRBV5-1
CASSVESGMDTQYF
TGCGCCAGCAGCGTAGAAAGCGGGATGGATACGCAGTATTTT
>TRBD2|19|TRBJ2-1|NA|TRBV7-8
CASSLVLAGYPSSYNEQFF
TGTGCCAGCAGCTTAGTCCTAGCGGGGTACCCAAGCTCCTACAATGAGCAGTTCTTC
>NA|14|TRBJ2-5|NA|TRBV7-3
CASSPQGVGETQYF
TGTGCCAGCAGTCCACAGGGAGTCGGGGAGACCCAGTACTTC
>NA|16|TRBJ2-3|NA|TRBV5-4
CASSLQGGSSTDTQYF
TGTGCCAGCAGCCTCCAGGGGGGATCTAGCACAGATACGCAGTATTTT
>NA|13|TRBJ1-2|NA|TRBV18
CASSPLPEGGYTF
TGTGCCAGCTCACCACTGCCAGAGGGTGGCTACACCTTC
>NA|15|TRBJ2-1|NA|TRBV18
CASSPYSRIYNEQFF
TGTGCCAGCTCACCATATAGTAGGATCTACAATGAGCAGTTCTTC
>NA|14|TRBJ1-2|NA|TRBV10-3
CAISEPTGIYGYTF
TGTGCCATCAGTGAACCGACGGGAATCTATGGCTACACCTTC
>TRBD2|17|TRBJ2-7|NA|TRBV27
CASRPRTSGSRSYEQYF
TGTGCCAGCAGACCCAGGACTAGCGGGAGTCGATCCTACGAGCAGTACTTC
>NA|12|TRBJ1-6|NA|TRBV7-2
CASSFNNSPLHF
TGTGCCAGCAGCTTCAATAATTCACCCCTCCACTTT
>TRBD1|15|TRBJ1-6|NA|TRBV6-6
CASSFRDSYNSPLHF
TGTGCCAGCAGTTTCCGGGACAGCTATAATTCACCCCTCCACTTT
>NA|12|TRBJ2-1|NA|TRBV11-2
CASGVGSERQFF
TGTGCCAGCGGGGTCGGATCGGAGCGCCAGTTCTTC
>NA|13|TRBJ1-2|few|TRBV25-1
CASSEGRGDGYTF
TGTGCCAGCAGTGAGGGCAGGGGAGACGGCTACACCTTC
>NA|13|TRBJ1-2|NA|TRBV5-4
CASSLGQGGGYTF
TGTGCCAGCAGCTTGGGCCAGGGTGGGGGCTACACCTTC
>NA|16|TRBJ2-4|NA|TRBV18
CASFALGGIAKNIQYF
TGTGCCAGCTTCGCCCTTGGGGGAATAGCCAAAAACATTCAGTACTTC
>NA|14|TRBJ1-2|NA|TRBV10-3
CAISESSGLYGYTF
TGTGCCATCAGTGAGTCTTCGGGCCTTTATGGCTACACCTTC
>NA|13|TRBJ2-3|NA|TRBV5-1
CASSLATADTQYF
TGCGCCAGCAGCTTGGCCACCGCAGATACGCAGTATTTT
>TRBD2|18|TRBJ2-1|NA|TRBV9
CASSVAPRPSGRVGEQFF
TGTGCCAGCAGCGTAGCTCCCCGCCCTAGCGGGAGGGTCGGTGAGCAGTTCTTC
>NA|15|TRBJ2-7|NA|TRBV4-1
CASSPAVKGGYEQYF
TGCGCCAGCAGCCCAGCAGTCAAGGGTGGCTACGAGCAGTACTTC
>TRBD2|14|TRBJ2-3|NA|TRBV6-1
CASSERGGPDTQYF
TGTGCCAGCAGTGAACGGGGGGGCCCAGATACGCAGTATTTT
>TRBD1|14|TRBJ1-2|once|TRBV27
CASKRDRATGGYTF
TGTGCCAGCAAAAGAGACAGGGCGACGGGGGGCTACACCTTC
>NA|16|TRBJ2-3|NA|TRBV7-6
CASSLAAGWGTDTQYF
TGTGCCAGCAGCTTAGCGGCAGGTTGGGGGACAGATACGCAGTATTTT
>NA|13|TRBJ2-7|few|TRBV5-5
CASSHRRGDEQYF
TGTGCCAGCAGCCATCGTCGGGGAGACGAGCAGTACTTC
>NA|10|TRBJ2-7|NA|TRBV6-4
CYGSPYEQYF
TGCTATGGGAGCCCCTACGAGCAGTACTTC
>TRBD1|14|TRBJ1-6|NA|TRBV6-1
CASSGQGANSPLHF
TGTGCCAGCAGTGGGCAGGGGGCGAACTCACCCCTCCACTTT
>NA|13|TRBJ1-6|few|TRBV19
CASSRWDGSPLHF
TGTGCCAGTAGTAGATGGGATGGCTCACCCCTCCACTTT
>TRBD1|14|TRBJ1-2|few|TRBV10-3
CAISPPGQGMGYTF
TGTGCCATCAGCCCGCCGGGACAGGGAATGGGCTACACCTTC
>NA|14|TRBJ2-1|once|TRBV19
CASSIFSFYNEQFF
TGTGCCAGTAGTATATTTTCGTTCTACAATGAGCAGTTCTTC
>NA|12|TRBJ1-1|once|TRBV18
CASSPEMPEAFF
TGTGCCAGCTCACCAGAGATGCCTGAAGCTTTCTTT